Following are 15 T cell receptor beta chains from one sample sequenced in a study of cytomegalovirus exposure and HLA in healthy donors (dated by TCRdb to 2015 to 2018). The library was obtained by the immunoSEQ multiplex PCR assay. For the multiplex PCR, a mixture combining 60 forward primers for TCR Vbeta segments and 13 reverse primers for TCR Jbeta segments was used. The table was pulled from immuneACCESS by TCRdb, which kept in-frame rearrangements only. Such tables lose some clones; where checked, under half of the loss comes from unresolved V genes, and the rest has no known cause. The sample table shows some 150,000 clones, and roughly four fifths are seen once. 4.5% to 6% of the sample goes to the ten largest clones. The sequenced sample was PBMCs. These receptors all stem from a woman between 45 and 60 years old in good health and CMV-seronegative.

The chain uses TRBV5-1 and TRBJ2-1; possibly TRBD1 for D (5 bases). There are 16 residues in the CDR3. The germline CDR1 and CDR2 sequences are SGHRS and YFSETQ. Trimming shortened V by 1 base and J by 4 bases, and 15 bases separated the two germline ends. In nucleotides, the CDR3 is TGCGCCAGCAGCTTGTACAGGCCAAACAATTACAATGAGCAGTTCTTC. It specifies CASSLYRPNNYNEQFF.

V is TRBV6-5 and J is TRBJ2-3, with D maybe TRBD2 (7 bases). Trimming took 8 bases from V and 3 from J, leaving 12 bases between them. This CDR3 comprises 13 residues. Germline V CDR1 and CDR2: MNHEY, SVGAGI. The CDR3 protein is CASGGARTDTQYF. CDR3 DNA: TGTGCCAGCGGGGGGGCCCGGACAGATACGCAGTATTTT.

CDR3 in DNA: TGTGCCAGCAGCGGAACGACAGGGGGGAGGGAGACCCAGTACTTC. It yields the protein CASSGTTGGRETQYF. The rearrangement joins TRBV7-2 to TRBJ2-5; TRBD1 agrees at 9 bases. This CDR3 contains 15 residues. J gave up 5 bases and V 5 bases, and 9 bases lay outside the gene matches. CDR1 is SGHTA, CDR2 FQGNSA, per germline. Full variable domain (rest looked up from reference TRBV7-2 and TRBJ2-5): GAGVSQSPSNKVTEKGKDVELRCDPISGHTALYWYRQSLGQGLEFLIYFQGNSAPDKSGLPSDRFSAERTGGSVSTLTIQRTQQEDSAVYLCASSGTTGGRETQYFGPGTRLLVL.

J is TRBJ1-2 and V is TRBV10-3; 7 bases map to TRBD1. Losses at the gene ends were 2 bases for V and 3 bases for J; bases not matched to a gene: 3. Germline-derived CDR1 and CDR2 are ENHRY and SYGVKD. CDR3 length: 14 residues. CDR3 nucleotides: TGTGCCATCAGTGAGGGACAGGCCTACTATGGCTACACCTTC. This codes for CAISEGQAYYGYTF.

The chain couples TRBV28 to TRBJ1-2; D is undetermined. This CDR3 has 14 residues. V was clipped by 6 bases and J by 4 bases, with 15 bases between them. Germline CDR1 reads MDHEN; CDR2 reads SYDVKM. The chain's CDR3 is CASSLAQEGYGYTF. CDR3 in DNA: TGTGCCAGCAGCCTGGCGCAGGAGGGCTATGGCTACACCTTC.

The chain recombines TRBV7-2 with TRBJ2-7; 7 bases line up with TRBD2. The CDR3 sequence is 15 residues long. Looked up from germline, CDR1 is SGHTA and CDR2 is FQGNSA. V was clipped by 2 bases and J by 0 bases; unmatched bases: 4. CDR3 amino acids: CASSLYGTISYEQYF. CDR3 sequence (DNA): TGTGCCAGCAGCTTATATGGGACTATCTCCTACGAGCAGTACTTC.

The genes are TRBV23-1 and TRBJ1-1; TRBD1 might be the D (5 bases). TRBV23-1 is treated as an ORF (open reading frame) with a function not yet certain. Deletions cut 1 base from V and 5 bases from J, with 11 bases between. The CDR3 has 14 amino acids. The CDR3 region is CASSQYAGRTEAFF. The CDR3 nucleotides read TGCGCCAGCAGTCAATATGCAGGGCGTACTGAAGCTTTCTTT.

The rearrangement uses TRBV7-2 and TRBJ2-1; TRBD2 matches 14 bases. V gave up 5 bases and J gave up 4 bases; unmatched junction bases: 7. Germline loops: CDR1 SGHTA, CDR2 FQGNSA. This CDR3 spans 17 amino acids. The CDR3: CASSPRLAGGRYNEQFF. CDR3 DNA: TGTGCCAGCAGCCCTCGACTAGCGGGGGGGCGATACAATGAGCAGTTCTTC.

The rearrangement uses TRBV6-6 and TRBJ1-1, with 10 bases lining up with TRBD1. This CDR3 has 13 residues. The V gene end was trimmed by 7 bases and the J gene end by 6 bases; junction bases not matched to a gene: 5. The germline gives CDR1 MNHNY, CDR2 SVGAGI (reference sequence). This chain's CDR3 is CASILGQGAEAFF. CDR3 in DNA: TGTGCCAGCATCTTAGGACAGGGGGCTGAAGCTTTCTTT.

V gene TRBV5-1 combines with J gene TRBJ1-1, with D perhaps matching TRBD1 (6 bases). Trimming took 5 bases from V and 0 from J, leaving 17 bases between them. The CDR3 loop spans 16 amino acids. Germline V gene sequence: CDR1 SGHRS, CDR2 YFSETQ. The CDR3 DNA reads TGCGCCAGCAGTCGAGGACAGTCGCTCATGAACACTGAAGCTTTCTTT. This encodes CASSRGQSLMNTEAFF.

The chain uses TRBV30 and TRBJ1-4; 7 bases are shared with TRBD1. The CDR3 covers 13 residues. Germline V gene lookup returns CDR1 GTSNPN and CDR2 SVGIG (reference sequence). V lost 2 bases to trimming and J lost 10 bases; unmatched junction nucleotides: 7. In DNA, the CDR3 is TGTGCCTGGAGTAAAAAACAGGGGAGAAAACTGTTTTTT. This gives the protein CAWSKKQGRKLFF.

The V call is TRBV28, the J call TRBJ2-7, with TRBD1 identical over 9 bases. Germline-derived CDR1 and CDR2 are MDHEN and SYDVKM. The J segment lost 6 bases and the V segment lost 6 bases, leaving 6 bases of the junction unmatched. The CDR3 contains 13 residues. The CDR3, as DNA: TGTGCCAGCAGGGGGACAGGGTCCGTCGAGCAGTACTTC. This gives the protein CASRGTGSVEQYF.

A few counts support this clone. V usage is TRBV29-1 and J usage is TRBJ1-2; maybe TRBD1 (5 bases). The germline V and J ends were trimmed by 6 bases and 13 bases, with 18 bases remaining between them. The CDR3 has 11 amino acids. Germline V lookup: CDR1 SQVTM, CDR2 ANQGSEA. The CDR3 protein is CSVRDVLEGTF. The CDR3 DNA is TGCAGCGTCAGGGACGTGCTGGAGGGCACCTTC.

The chain is built from TRBV19 and TRBJ1-2; weak D call: TRBD1 (5 bases). The germline V gene encodes CDR1 LNHDA and CDR2 SQIVND (reference sequence). The CDR3 sequence is 11 residues long. The CDR3 bases are TGTGTCACCGGGGGTTGGTATGGCTACACCTTC. Translated: CVTGGWYGYTF.

The V and J genes are TRBV11-3 and TRBJ2-1; TRBD2 might be the D (5 bases). The CDR3 consists of 13 residues. Germline lookup yields CDR1 SGHNT and CDR2 YENEEA. V lost 1 base and J lost 7, with 8 bases in between. This CDR3 is CASSLATSNEQFF. The DNA of the CDR3 is TGTGCCAGCAGCTTAGCAACTAGTAATGAGCAGTTCTTC.